The source of this T cell receptor beta chain is a study of T cell clonality in common variable immunodeficiency. Study results and limitations: Common variable immunodeficiency TCR beta sequences reportedly had fewer deletions and N-nucleotide insertions.

Trimming removed 5 bases from V and 2 bases from J; junction bases left unmatched: 4. Germline loops: CDR1 SGHTA, CDR2 FQGNSA. The CDR3 is 14 amino acids. Aged about 9 to 70 years, CVID subjects averaged about 40 years old. In regard to this clone: Its specificity is unknown. The read is 3 residues too short to cover the CDR3 end, so that end is filled in from the germline J gene.

Here immunoSEQ multiplex PCR was the method, and the copy in TCRdb shows in-frame clones only, minus some. Altogether about 15,000 clones were found in the sample, and no singletons occur. What was sequenced was peripheral blood mononuclear cells. The TCR originated in a human donor with common variable immunodeficiency. The chain joins TRBV7-2 to TRBJ2-3; 7 positions match TRBD1. CDR3 sequence: CASSVQGPTDTQYF. CDR3 DNA, as far as it was read: TGTGCCAGCAGCGTACAGGGGCCCACAGATACG.